This T cell receptor beta chain was documented in a study of cytomegalovirus exposure and HLA in healthy donors. The study's findings and limits: Later analysis identified several of the most significant clusters that appeared linked to common viral pathogens. Association with HLA alleles at 0.05 false discovery rate was found for around 17,000 TCR beta sequences in a later analysis. TCR beta V segments were, for the most part, productive about 87% or about 30% of the time in an earlier analysis.

V lost 4 bases and J lost 5; bases outside the gene matches: 12. CDR1 and CDR2 (germline): SGHRS, YFSETQ. CDR3 length equals 15 residues. PCR was performed using 60 Vbeta and 13 Jbeta primers. Produced via immunoSEQ multiplex PCR; TCRdb's table is partial and in-frame only. The table lists fewer than 200,000 clones, approximately 81% of them singletons. With respect to this clone: No antigen is known for it.

Sample: PBMCs. The sequence came from a man in his late teens or twenties in good health and CMV-seronegative. V usage is TRBV5-1 and J usage is TRBJ2-7; 7 positions agree with TRBD2. CDR3 in amino acids: CASSGGDGTLHEQYF. CDR3 coding DNA: TGCGCCAGCAGCGGGGGGGACGGGACCTTGCACGAGCAGTACTTC.